Here is one T cell receptor (beta chain) with its context. Its antigen is still unknown. Samples each had at least 5.5 micrograms of total RNA extracted. This record belongs to a study of blood T cells in healthy people across ages. Germline V gives CDR1 SGHTA, CDR2 FQGNSA. V lost 7 bases, J lost 5 bases, and 23 bases lay in between. The CDR3 loop spans 16 amino acids. Findings and caveats of the study: The diversity estimates, figures obtained from one million T cells, were considered underestimates.

The use of a sample-barcoded 5' primer and a J-beta primer mix characterized a second PCR of about 6 to 12 cycles. TCRdb passed the 5' RACE reads through MiXCR, listing each CDR3 protein once. The sample comprises about 720,000 distinct CDR3 sequences, approximately 25% of which are singletons, and approximately 3.7% rests with the top ten. Another study also made use of these data, one on T cells of mothers and their children. That paper adds: Random nucleotides (2-4) and sample barcodes were added by the M1S primer used in the second PCR.

The rearrangement links TRBV7-2 to TRBJ2-5; no definite D call. The specimen sequenced was blood. This TCR derives from a boy younger than 18 in good health. CDR3: CASTLSESNLLETQYF. CDR3 DNA: TGTGCCAGCACCCTCTCGGAGTCCAACCTACTGGAGACCCAGTACTTC.